What follows are 20 T cell receptor beta chains derived from one specimen sequenced in a study of T cell repertoires in cytomegalovirus infection. These receptors' antigens are unknown. Each CDR3 protein gets one entry after TCRdb re-called the reads with MiXCR. In the table there are roughly 220,000 distinct CDR3 sequences, around 40% of which are singletons. The sequencing used CD8+ T cells from cultured PBMCs, collected from culture after CMV antigen stimulation. Receptors originate from a human donor in good health (CMV status not recorded). Some clones in this sample may be carry-over from other donors' samples.

The chain links TRBV12-3 or TRBV12-4 to TRBJ2-7; 7 nucleotides agree with TRBD2. The CDR3 is 14 amino acids. Trimming removed 5 bases from V and 2 bases from J; junction bases left unmatched: 6. The CDR3: CASSTALAAYEQYF. CDR3 DNA sequence: TGTGCCAGCAGTACAGCCCTAGCGGCCTACGAGCAGTACTTC.

This clonotype was observed a handful of times. The gene calls are TRBV6-1 and TRBJ1-5; D unresolved. CDR1 is MNHNS, CDR2 SASEGT, per germline. The CDR3 totals 17 residues. Trimming pared 7 bases from V and 6 bases from J, leaving 25 bases between. CDR3 coding DNA: TGTGCCAGCACCAAAAGTGTAATCGGTCAGAAGGGTCAGCCCCAGCATTTT. It codes for CASTKSVIGQKGQPQHF.

This clonotype turned up a few times. The DNA of the CDR3 is TGTGCCAGCTCACAGCGGACAGAATCCCACATGAACACTGAAGCTTTCTTT. Translation gives CASSQRTESHMNTEAFF. The rearrangement joins TRBV18 to TRBJ1-1; D perhaps matches TRBD1 (6 bases). V lost 4 bases to trimming and J lost 0 bases, with 18 bases between them. The CDR3 runs 17 residues. CDR1 and CDR2 from the germline V gene are KGHSH and LQKENI.

The rearrangement links TRBV29-1 to TRBJ2-7; 8 bases line up with TRBD1. The CDR3 has 12 amino acids. Trimming took 5 bases from V and 5 from J; bases not matched to a gene: 5. Germline-derived CDR1 and CDR2 are SQVTM and ANQGSEA. DNA of the CDR3: TGCAGCGTTTCCGACAGGGGACACGAGCAGTACTTC. Its protein product is CSVSDRGHEQYF.

A few counts support this clonotype. The chain couples TRBV15 to TRBJ2-1, with 11 positions matching TRBD1. This CDR3 has 15 amino acids. Trimming took 7 bases from V and 6 from J; bases not matched to a gene: 8. Per the germline V gene, CDR1 is LNHNV and CDR2 is YYDKDF (reference sequence). CDR3 nucleotide sequence: TGTGCCACCACCACCGGACAGGGGGCAGGCAATGAGCAGTTCTTC. Amino acids: CATTTGQGAGNEQFF.

This chain joins TRBV10-3 and TRBJ1-5, with D maybe TRBD1 (6 bases). With 5 bases removed from V and 2 bases from J, the gap between germline ends came to 13 bases. This CDR3 contains 15 residues. CDR1 is ENHRY, CDR2 SYGVKD, per germline. The CDR3 region is CAISTGKSGNQPQHF. CDR3 bases: TGTGCCATCAGTACAGGGAAGAGTGGCAATCAGCCCCAGCATTTT.

A word on this clonotype: A much larger clone differs from this one at a single base, so this may be a read error. J is TRBJ2-5 and V is TRBV7-8; TRBD2 agrees at 12 bases. This CDR3 contains 16 residues. Looked up from germline, CDR1 is SGHVS and CDR2 is FQNEAQ. Here the CDR3 reads CASSPKPTSGGEAQYF. CDR3 coding DNA: TGTGCCAGCAGCCCCAAACCGACTAGCGGGGGAGAGGCCCAGTACTTC.

This chain connects TRBV7-6 to TRBJ2-2; 9 bases match TRBD1. V dropped 1 base and J dropped 6; count of bases not matched to a gene: 6. The CDR3 is made up of 16 amino acids. CDR1 and CDR2 from the germline V gene are SGHVS and FNYEAQ. In DNA, the CDR3 is TGTGCCAGCAGCTTAGGGCGAACAGGGGGCTCCGGGGAGCTGTTTTTT. It specifies CASSLGRTGGSGELFF. The entire variable domain, with the rest obtained from reference TRBV7-6 and TRBJ2-2, is as follows: GAGVSQSPRYKVTKRGQDVALRCDPISGHVSLYWYRQALGQGPEFLTYFNYEAQQDKSGLPNDRFSAERPEGSISTLTIQRTEQRDSAMYRCASSLGRTGGSGELFFGEGSRLTVL.

This rearrangement joins TRBV27 to TRBJ1-5; D not resolved. V was shortened by 0 bases and J by 0 bases, with 6 bases between the two germline ends. From germline, CDR1 is MNHEY and CDR2 SMNVEV (reference sequence). The CDR3 runs to 15 residues. DNA of the CDR3: TGTGCCAGCAGTTTATCAGGGTTTAGCAATCAGCCCCAGCATTTT. Amino acid sequence: CASSLSGFSNQPQHF.

This clonotype showed up just a few times. CDR3 sequence (DNA): TGTGCCATCAACGGAGGGGCCAGGGCCCCCTCCTACGAGCAGTACTTC. It translates to CAINGGARAPSYEQYF. The rearrangement links TRBV10-3 to TRBJ2-7, with D possibly matching TRBD2 (6 bases). The V gene lost 7 bases and the J gene lost 0 bases, with 19 bases spanning the gap. Looked up from germline, CDR1 is ENHRY and CDR2 is SYGVKD. CDR3 size: 16 residues.

This clonotype was observed a handful of times. The genes are TRBV11-3 and TRBJ2-1; 11 bases line up with TRBD2. Germline-derived CDR1 and CDR2 are SGHNT and YENEEA. The CDR3 spans 15 residues. The J segment lost 4 bases and the V segment lost 5 bases, leaving 4 bases of the junction unmatched. The CDR3 loop reads CASSITSGRYNEQFF. The DNA for the CDR3 is TGTGCCAGCAGCATAACTAGCGGGAGATACAATGAGCAGTTCTTC.

This chain links TRBV9 with TRBJ1-1; 11 bases map to TRBD1. V lost 6 bases to trimming and J lost 5 bases; unmatched junction nucleotides: 12. This CDR3 has 16 amino acids. CDR1 and CDR2 (germline): SGDLS, YYNGEE. The CDR3, as DNA: TGTGCCAGCACCACTGGGGGGGACAGGGGGAATACTGAAGCTTTCTTT. Translating it yields CASTTGGDRGNTEAFF. Full variable domain (outside the CDR3, taken from reference TRBV9 and TRBJ1-1): DSGVTQTPKHLITATGQRVTLRCSPRSGDLSVYWYQQSLDQGLQFLIQYYNGEERAKGNILERFSAQQFPDLHSELNLSSLELGDSALYFCASTTGGDRGNTEAFFGQGTRLTVV.

The chain has TRBV14 and TRBJ1-2; 7 nucleotides line up with TRBD1. With 4 bases clipped from V and 10 bases from J, the junction kept 3 bases outside the gene matches. CDR1 SGHDN and CDR2 FVKESK come from the germline V gene. The CDR3 loop spans 11 amino acids. CDR3 DNA: TGTGCCAGCAGCCCGGGACAGAACTACACCTTC. Its translation: CASSPGQNYTF.

This clonotype has just a few counts. This chain connects TRBV6-5 to TRBJ2-7, with 11 bases aligning to TRBD2. V was clipped by 0 bases and J by 6 bases; unmatched bases: 7. The CDR3 is 16 residues long. Germline V lookup: CDR1 MNHEY, CDR2 SVGAGI. CDR3 in DNA: TGTGCCAGCAGTTACTCCCGACTAGCGGGACCCCTCGAGCAGTACTTC. This translates into CASSYSRLAGPLEQYF.

This clonotype was seen only a few times. This sequence joins TRBV4-2 and TRBJ2-1, with 7 bases identical to TRBD1. CDR1 and CDR2 from the germline V gene are LGHNA and YNFKEQ. CDR3 length: 15 amino acids. The trim removed 4 bases at V and 6 bases at J, leaving 9 bases unmatched. The CDR3, as DNA: TGTGCCAGCAGCCCCCGACAGGGTACTAGCAATGAGCAGTTCTTC. It yields the protein CASSPRQGTSNEQFF.

This clonotype was seen repeatedly, ten times or more. V is TRBV12-3 or TRBV12-4 and J is TRBJ2-5, with a possible D match to TRBD2 (6 bases). CDR3 length: 14 amino acids. Between the trimmed V and J ends, which lost 5 bases and 4 bases, there was a span of 14 bases. CDR3 sequence reads: CASSRAGGGETQYF. The CDR3 DNA follows: TGTGCCAGCAGTCGGGCCGGGGGTGGAGAGACCCAGTACTTC.

V is TRBV10-3 and J is TRBJ1-1; no firm D call. With 0 bases removed from V and 5 bases from J, the gap between germline ends came to 19 bases. This CDR3 contains 17 residues. Germline V gives CDR1 ENHRY, CDR2 SYGVKD. CDR3 protein: CAISESQLLGYGTEAFF. CDR3 nucleotides: TGTGCCATCAGTGAGTCGCAGTTGCTGGGGTATGGGACTGAAGCTTTCTTT.

The gene calls are TRBV6-1 and TRBJ1-1, with D hard to call. CDR3 size: 13 residues. V gave up 2 bases and J gave up 4 bases, with 8 bases separating them. Germline V gives CDR1 MNHNS, CDR2 SASEGT. The CDR3 DNA reads as TGTGCCAGCAGTGAACGGGGTGGCACTGAAGCTTTCTTT. This sequence encodes CASSERGGTEAFF.

In its sample, this clonotype was seen many times. V usage is TRBV6-5 and J usage is TRBJ2-7, with a possible D match to TRBD2 (6 bases). V lost 6 bases to trimming and J lost 0 bases, with 18 bases between them. The CDR3 sequence is 16 residues long. CDR1 MNHEY and CDR2 SVGAGI come from the germline V gene. In DNA, the CDR3 is TGTGCCAGCAGCCTAAGGGAACGGGGGAGCTCCTACGAGCAGTACTTC. Translating it yields CASSLRERGSSYEQYF.

This clonotype has a count of ten or more. This chain links TRBV7-6 with TRBJ2-1, with 8 bases fitting TRBD2. The germline gives CDR1 SGHVS, CDR2 FNYEAQ. The trim removed 2 bases at V and 2 bases at J, leaving 2 bases unmatched. This CDR3 has 15 amino acids. CDR3 region: CASSLTSGAYNEQFF. The CDR3 bases are TGTGCCAGCAGCTTAACTAGCGGAGCCTACAATGAGCAGTTCTTC.